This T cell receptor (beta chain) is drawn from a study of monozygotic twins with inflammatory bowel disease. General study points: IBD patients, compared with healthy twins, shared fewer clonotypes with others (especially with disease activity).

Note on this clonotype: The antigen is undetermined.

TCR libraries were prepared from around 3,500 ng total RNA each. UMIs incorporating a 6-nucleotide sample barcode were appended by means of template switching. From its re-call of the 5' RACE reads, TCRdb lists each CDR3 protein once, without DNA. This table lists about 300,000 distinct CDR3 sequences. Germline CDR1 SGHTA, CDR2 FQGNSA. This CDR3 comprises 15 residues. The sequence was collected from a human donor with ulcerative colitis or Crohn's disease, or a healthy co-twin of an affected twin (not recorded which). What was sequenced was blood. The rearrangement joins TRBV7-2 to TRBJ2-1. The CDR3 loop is CASSLEAQPYNEQFF.